These 19 T cell receptor beta chains came from one sample sequenced in a study of control samples from healthy donors and cancer patients. The assay was immunoSEQ multiplex PCR, and TCRdb's table has in-frame clones only and misses some. The data contain about 160,000 clones, more than 85% of them singletons. The sample comprised blood. The receptors originated from a man between 18 and 35 years old in good health.

Here the CDR3 DNA reads TGTGCCAGCAGTTACTCGACGGGAGCTGGGGCCAACGTCCTGACTTTC. Protein sequence: CASSYSTGAGANVLTF. The J gene is TRBJ2-6, the V gene TRBV6-5; D perhaps matches TRBD2 (6 bases). CDR1 is MNHEY and CDR2 is SVGAGI in the germline V gene. This CDR3 comprises 16 residues. With 0 bases removed from V and 2 bases from J, the gap between germline ends came to 8 bases.

V is TRBV12-3 or TRBV12-4 and J is TRBJ1-5, with D unclear. The CDR3 loop spans 12 amino acids. Trimming took 6 bases from V and 4 from J, leaving 7 bases between them. CDR3 residues: CASSLKNQPQHF. CDR3 DNA sequence: TGTGCCAGCAGCCTAAAAAATCAGCCCCAGCATTTT.

The chain links TRBV5-1 to TRBJ2-1, with 10 nucleotides matching TRBD2. CDR3 length: 16 residues. Looked up from germline, CDR1 is SGHRS and CDR2 is YFSETQ. The junction had 8 bases not matched to a gene; V was cut back by 5 bases and J by 3 bases. In DNA, the CDR3 is TGCGCCAGCAGTCGTGGGAGCGGGAGGGACTACAATGAGCAGTTCTTC. Translation gives CASSRGSGRDYNEQFF.

This chain connects TRBV20-1 to TRBJ2-7, with D possibly matching TRBD2 (6 bases). V was shortened by 3 bases and J by 0 bases, with 9 bases between the two germline ends. Germline V gives CDR1 DFQATT, CDR2 SNEGSKA (reference sequence). This CDR3 is built from 13 residues. The CDR3 bases are TGCAGTGCTAGTGTCGGGAGCTCCTACGAGCAGTACTTC. Its protein product is CSASVGSSYEQYF.

The genes are TRBV6-6 and TRBJ2-7, with D perhaps matching TRBD1 (5 bases). The CDR3 covers 15 residues. The ends were cut back, 8 bases at V and 1 base at J, with 18 bases in the middle. The germline CDR1 and CDR2 sequences are MNHNY and SVGAGI (reference sequence). CDR3 sequence: CASGPQGSMSYEQYF. CDR3 coding DNA: TGTGCCAGCGGCCCCCAGGGAAGTATGTCCTACGAGCAGTACTTC.

This clone was detected only a few times. This sequence joins TRBV15 and TRBJ2-1, with D tentatively TRBD1 (6 bases). CDR1 is LNHNV and CDR2 is YYDKDF in the germline V gene (reference sequence). Between the trimmed V and J ends, which lost 2 bases and 7 bases, there was a span of 9 bases. This CDR3 is 13 amino acids long. The CDR3 loop reads CATSRSRGNEQFF. CDR3 DNA: TGTGCCACCAGCAGATCTAGGGGGAATGAGCAGTTCTTC. The full variable domain, its missing parts supplied by reference TRBV15 and TRBJ2-1, is DAMVIQNPRYQVTQFGKPVTLSCSQTLNHNVMYWYQQKSSQAPKLLFHYYDKDFNNEADTPDNFQSRRPNTSFCFLDIRSPGLGDTAMYLCATSRSRGNEQFFGPGTRLTVL.

About this clone: At one end, the junction sequence differs from germline, possibly due to a read error. The V call is TRBV7-7, the J call TRBJ2-7, with D hard to call. CDR3 size: 14 residues. CDR1 is SSHAT and CDR2 is FNYEAQ in the germline V gene (reference sequence). The CDR3 bases are TGTGCTAGCAGCCCCCGGCCGGACTCCTACGAGCAGTACTTC. Translated: CASSPRPDSYEQYF.

The count of this clone is one. The V call is TRBV30, the J call TRBJ1-5; a possible D gene is TRBD1 (5 bases). V was cut by 4 bases and J by 5 bases, with 12 bases left in between. Germline CDR1 reads GTSNPN; CDR2 reads SVGIG (reference sequence). This CDR3 is 13 amino acids long. The CDR3 DNA is TGTGCCTGGACTACACAAGGGGATCAGCCCCAGCATTTT. The encoded protein is CAWTTQGDQPQHF.

V and J are TRBV5-4 and TRBJ1-2, with a tentative D call TRBD1 (5 bases). CDR3 length: 14 residues. Germline CDR1 reads SGHNT; CDR2 reads YYREEE (reference sequence). V lost 4 bases to trimming and J lost 4 bases, with 14 bases between them. In DNA, the CDR3 is TGTGCCAGCAGCCCGGTGCGGGGGTTCTATGGCTACACCTTC. This gives the protein CASSPVRGFYGYTF.

The rearrangement uses TRBV29-1 and TRBJ2-1, with 15 nucleotides matching TRBD2. The CDR3 extends over 14 amino acids. Trimming took 8 bases from V and 6 from J; bases not matched to a gene: 5. The germline V gene has CDR1 SQVTM and CDR2 ANQGSEA. The CDR3 protein is CSMRTSGRANEQFF. In DNA form, the CDR3 reads TGCAGCATGCGGACTAGCGGGAGGGCCAATGAGCAGTTCTTC.

The gene calls are TRBV7-2 and TRBJ2-7; D call uncertain. Germline CDR1 and CDR2: SGHTA and FQGNSA. This CDR3 region has 12 residues. Trimming stripped 0 bases from V and 2 bases from J, with 2 bases between. CDR3 in amino acids: CASSLATYEQYF. In nucleotides, the CDR3 is TGTGCCAGCAGCTTAGCAACCTACGAGCAGTACTTC.

This clone was observed a handful of times. This sequence joins TRBV7-9 and TRBJ2-7; D is unresolved. CDR1 is SEHNR and CDR2 is FQNEAQ in the germline V gene (reference sequence). This CDR3 has 13 amino acids. V lost 5 bases to trimming and J lost 1 base, with 9 bases between them. The chain's CDR3 is CASSPMRSYEQYF. The CDR3 region has the DNA TGTGCCAGCAGCCCAATGAGATCCTACGAGCAGTACTTC.

This clone was observed a single time. The genes are TRBV28 and TRBJ1-1; TRBD1 matches 9 bases. CDR3 length equals 15 residues. J was trimmed by 4 bases and V by 6 bases; bases with no gene match: 9. CDR1 is MDHEN and CDR2 is SYDVKM in the germline V gene. The CDR3 nucleotides are TGTGCCAGCAGGGGGGACAGGGACCTCCCCACTGAAGCTTTCTTT. Its protein is CASRGDRDLPTEAFF.

V usage is TRBV11-2 and J usage is TRBJ2-1; TRBD2 aligns across 9 bases. The CDR3 is 16 amino acids. Germline V gene lookup returns CDR1 SGHAT and CDR2 FQNNGV. V trimming: 5 bases; J trimming: 7 bases; junction bases outside the gene matches: 12. The CDR3 reads CASSPDGGRAFNEQFF. In DNA form, the CDR3 reads TGTGCCAGCAGCCCAGACGGCGGGAGGGCCTTTAATGAGCAGTTCTTC.

J is TRBJ1-5 and V is TRBV6-5; tentatively, D is TRBD1 (6 bases). This CDR3 is 13 amino acids long. With 7 bases removed from V and 6 bases from J, the gap between germline ends came to 13 bases. Looked up from germline, CDR1 is MNHEY and CDR2 is SVGAGI. CDR3 amino acids: CASNQGGGQPQHF. The CDR3, as DNA: TGTGCCAGCAATCAAGGGGGGGGTCAGCCCCAGCATTTT.

This sequence joins TRBV11-2 and TRBJ1-3; 9 bases match TRBD1. In germline, CDR1 is SGHAT, CDR2 FQNNGV. CDR3 size: 15 residues. Trimming took 5 bases from V and 4 from J; bases not matched to a gene: 6. CDR3 bases: TGTGCCAGCAGCCCCGGGACAGGGCGAGGAAACACCATATATTTT. Translation: CASSPGTGRGNTIYF. The variable domain in full, with the rest retrieved from reference TRBV11-2 and TRBJ1-3, is EAGVAQSPRYKIIEKRQSVAFWCNPISGHATLYWYQQILGQGPKLLIQFQNNGVVDDSQLPKDRFSAERLKGVDSTLKIQPAKLEDSAVYLCASSPGTGRGNTIYFGEGSWLTVV.

The rearrangement uses TRBV5-1 and TRBJ2-6, with D unresolved. The germline CDR1 and CDR2 sequences are SGHRS and YFSETQ. V was cut by 4 bases and J by 1 base, with 9 bases left in between. The CDR3 consists of 15 residues. CDR3: CASSHELSGANVLTF. DNA for the CDR3: TGCGCCAGCAGCCACGAGCTTTCTGGGGCCAACGTCCTGACTTTC.

The chain employs TRBV5-6 and TRBJ1-5; TRBD1 is a possible D gene (5 bases). The ends were cut back, 1 base at V and 1 base at J, with 9 bases in the middle. In germline, CDR1 is SGHDT, CDR2 YYEEEE. CDR3 length: 15 amino acids. The CDR3 DNA is TGTGCCAGCAGCTTGACCAGGGCCAGCAATCAGCCCCAGCATTTT. Translated, it gives CASSLTRASNQPQHF.

V is TRBV29-1 and J is TRBJ2-1; 10 positions agree with TRBD2. Germline CDR1 SQVTM, CDR2 ANQGSEA. CDR3 length equals 19 residues. The junction had 12 bases not matched to a gene; V was cut back by 1 base and J by 0 bases. The CDR3 loop is CSVEGLAGDTGSSYNEQFF. In DNA form, the CDR3 reads TGCAGCGTTGAAGGGCTAGCGGGAGACACCGGTAGCTCCTACAATGAGCAGTTCTTC.